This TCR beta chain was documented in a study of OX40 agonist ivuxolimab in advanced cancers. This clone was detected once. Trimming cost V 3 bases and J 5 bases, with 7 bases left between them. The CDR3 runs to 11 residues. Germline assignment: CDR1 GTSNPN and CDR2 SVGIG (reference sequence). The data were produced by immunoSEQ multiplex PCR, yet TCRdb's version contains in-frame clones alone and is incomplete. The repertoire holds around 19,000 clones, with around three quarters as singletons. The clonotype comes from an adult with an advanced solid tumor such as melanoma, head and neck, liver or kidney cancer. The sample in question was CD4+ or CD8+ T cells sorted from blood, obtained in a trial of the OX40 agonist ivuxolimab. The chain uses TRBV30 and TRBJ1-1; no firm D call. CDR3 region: CAWRAGTEAFF. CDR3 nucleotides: TGTGCCTGGAGGGCCGGAACTGAAGCTTTCTTT.